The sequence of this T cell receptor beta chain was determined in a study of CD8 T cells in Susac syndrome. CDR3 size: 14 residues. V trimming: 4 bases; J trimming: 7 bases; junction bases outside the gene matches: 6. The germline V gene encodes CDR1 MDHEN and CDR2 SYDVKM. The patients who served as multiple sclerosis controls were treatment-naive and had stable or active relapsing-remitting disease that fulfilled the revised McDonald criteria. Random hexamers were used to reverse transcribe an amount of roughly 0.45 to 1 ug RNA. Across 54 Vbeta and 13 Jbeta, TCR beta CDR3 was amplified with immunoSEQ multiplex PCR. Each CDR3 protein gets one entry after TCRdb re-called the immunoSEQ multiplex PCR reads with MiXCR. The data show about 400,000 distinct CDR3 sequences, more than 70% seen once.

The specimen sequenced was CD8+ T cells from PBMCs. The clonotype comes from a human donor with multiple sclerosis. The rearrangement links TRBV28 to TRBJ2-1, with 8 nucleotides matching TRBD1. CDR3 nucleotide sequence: TGTGCCAGCAGTTCTAGGACAGGGATGAATGAGCAGTTCTTC. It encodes CASSSRTGMNEQFF.